The rows below give T cell receptor beta chains drawn from one sample of a study of CD8+ T cells in alopecia areata. Sequenced by immunoSEQ multiplex PCR; TCRdb stores in-frame clones only, minus some. The table includes 150,000 to 200,000 clones, about 53% detected once. The sample was CD8+ T cells sorted from blood, taken at week 24, from a patient treated with tofacitinib. The receptor source for this set is a human donor with alopecia areata. Both conserved end residues are part of each CDR3. A D gene is named only where the DNA matches it firmly. Not all rows give a size; the values are once, few, many and, for expanded clones, a class.

v_gene	j_gene	d_gene	abundance	len	CDR3nt	CDR3aa
TRBV7-3	TRBJ1-2	.	.	14	TGTGCCAGCAGCCCTGATGGGGCTAACTATGGCTACACCTTC	CASSPDGANYGYTF
TRBV7-3	TRBJ1-1	TRBD1	few	15	TGTGCCAGCAGCAAAGACAGGGGGCCGAACACTGAAGCTTTCTTT	CASSKDRGPNTEAFF
TRBV7-6	TRBJ2-7	.	.	13	TGTGCCAGCAGTCCTATTGAGGGGAACGAGCAGTACTTC	CASSPIEGNEQYF
TRBV4-3	TRBJ1-1	.	.	15	TGCGCCAGCAGCCAAGATGGCGGATTGAACACTGAAGCTTTCTTT	CASSQDGGLNTEAFF
TRBV5-6	TRBJ1-5	.	.	15	TGTGCCAGCAGCCGGGGACGGTATAGCAATCAGCCCCAGCATTTT	CASSRGRYSNQPQHF
TRBV7-9	TRBJ2-7	TRBD2	.	15	TGTGCCAGCAGCCGGACTAGCGCTGTCCTTTACGAGCAGTACTTC	CASSRTSAVLYEQYF
TRBV19	TRBJ1-5	.	.	15	TGTGCCAGTAGTAGTTCAAGTTATAGCAATCAGCCCCAGCATTTT	CASSSSSYSNQPQHF
TRBV5-6	TRBJ1-1	.	few	14	TGTGCCAGCAGCGCAGGTGGATCGGGGACTGAAGCTTTCTTT	CASSAGGSGTEAFF
TRBV2	TRBJ1-1	.	once	13	TGTGCCAGCAGTGAAGCGCTAAGGGGCTCAGCTTTCTTT	CASSEALRGSAFF
TRBV19	TRBJ1-1	.	.	12	TGTGCCAGTAGTAATCCGGGCCGCGAAGCTTTCTTT	CASSNPGREAFF
TRBV7-9	TRBJ1-1	TRBD1	.	16	TGTGCCAGCAGCCCACAGAGGACAGGGCGAAACACTGAAGCTTTCTTT	CASSPQRTGRNTEAFF
TRBV19	TRBJ1-2	TRBD1	.	16	TGTGCCAGTAGTGTAAGGGACAGTTTTCCGGTGGATGGCTACACCTTC	CASSVRDSFPVDGYTF
TRBV30	TRBJ2-7	.	.	11	TGTGCCTGGAGTGACAGCTACGAGCAGTACTTC	CAWSDSYEQYF
TRBV7-2	TRBJ2-3	.	.	16	TGTGCCAGCAGCTTAGGGGCTAGCAGGGTCACAGATACGCAGTATTTT	CASSLGASRVTDTQYF
TRBV25-1	TRBJ1-2	.	.	13	TGTGCCAGCAGTGAATCATCAGGTTTTGGCTACACCTTC	CASSESSGFGYTF
TRBV2	TRBJ1-1	.	few	12	TGTGCCAGCAGTGTGATTCGCACTGAAGCTTTCTTT	CASSVIRTEAFF
TRBV5-6	TRBJ2-1	.	.	16	TGTGCCAGCAGCCACCAACAGGGCCTGACCTACAATGAGCAGTTCTTC	CASSHQQGLTYNEQFF
TRBV7-9	TRBJ1-1	TRBD1	.	15	TGTGCCAGCAGCTCGGTACAGGGGGTGAACACTGAAGCTTTCTTT	CASSSVQGVNTEAFF
TRBV25-1	TRBJ1-1	.	once	10	TGTGCCAGCCGAGGGGGTGAAGCTTTCTTT	CASRGGEAFF
TRBV4-3	TRBJ2-4	.	few	16	TGCGCCAGCAGCCAAGACAGGGCTTTAGCCAAAAACATTCAGTACTTC	CASSQDRALAKNIQYF
TRBV30	TRBJ2-3	.	.	11	TGTGCCTGGGGTCCCCGGGGTACGCAGTATTTT	CAWGPRGTQYF
TRBV18	TRBJ2-5	TRBD1	.	14	TGTGCCAGCTCACCACTTACAGGGGAGGAGACCCAGTACTTC	CASSPLTGEETQYF
TRBV10-3	TRBJ2-4	TRBD2	.	15	TGTGCCATCCTGGTCGAAAGTAGCGGGGGAAACATTCAGTACTTC	CAILVESSGGNIQYF
TRBV6-4	TRBJ1-2	.	.	11	TGTGCCAGCAGTGCTTTTTATGGCTACACCTTC	CASSAFYGYTF
TRBV28	TRBJ1-1	.	.	15	TGTGCCAGCAGTTTAGGAACCGTCGCGGGCACTGAAGCTTTCTTT	CASSLGTVAGTEAFF
TRBV9	TRBJ1-2	.	.	13	TGTGCCAGCAGCGGTCAGGGTTGGGATGGCTACACCTTC	CASSGQGWDGYTF
TRBV4-1	TRBJ2-7	TRBD1	.	16	TGCGCCAGCAGCCAAGACCTAGCGCAGGGGGCACGCGAGCAGTACTTC	CASSQDLAQGAREQYF
TRBV4-3	TRBJ2-1	.	.	12	TGCGCCAGCAGCCAGCAGGAGGGTGAGCAGTTCTTC	CASSQQEGEQFF
TRBV7-2	TRBJ2-3	.	.	15	TGTGCCAGCAGCGCCATCCTAGCCCGTGGAGATACGCAGTATTTT	CASSAILARGDTQYF
TRBV12-5	TRBJ1-6	TRBD1	few	14	TGTGCTAGTGGTACCGGGACAGCCTATTCACCCCTCCACTTT	CASGTGTAYSPLHF
TRBV14	TRBJ2-1	.	.	15	TGTGCCAGCAGCCAAGAGTTGTCCTCCTACAATGAGCAGTTCTTC	CASSQELSSYNEQFF
TRBV5-1	TRBJ2-7	.	.	13	TGCGCCAGCAGATGGGACCGAGCCTACGAGCAGTACTTC	CASRWDRAYEQYF
TRBV6-5	TRBJ1-1	TRBD1	.	15	TGTGCCAGCCGAGACCTGACAGGGGAGAACACTGAAGCTTTCTTT	CASRDLTGENTEAFF
TRBV29-1	TRBJ2-7	.	few	14	TGCAGCGTTTTCCCCCCTGACAGGTACTACGAGCAGTACTTC	CSVFPPDRYYEQYF
TRBV27	TRBJ2-2	.	.	15	TGTGCCAGCAGTTTATCGGCGGAGGGAACCGGGGAGCTGTTTTTT	CASSLSAEGTGELFF
TRBV29-1	TRBJ2-1	.	.	11	TGCAGCGTTTCGAATGGTAATGAGCAGTTCTTC	CSVSNGNEQFF
TRBV5-1	TRBJ2-7	TRBD2	.	13	TGCGCCAGCAGCCCCCGGACTAGCCTCGAGCAGTACTTC	CASSPRTSLEQYF
TRBV19	TRBJ1-1	TRBD1	.	15	TGTGCCAGTACTACGGGACAGGGGGCCGGAACTGAAGCTTTCTTT	CASTTGQGAGTEAFF
TRBV30	TRBJ1-2	.	.	14	TGTGCCTGGATAAATGGCGGCACGGGACTCGGCTACACCTTC	CAWINGGTGLGYTF
TRBV6-5	TRBJ1-1	.	.	12	TGTGCCAGCAGTACAGGGAGCACTGAAGCTTTCTTT	CASSTGSTEAFF
TRBV10-3	TRBJ2-3	TRBD1	.	15	TGTGCCATCAGCACCTCAGGGGGTAATGAGGATACGCAGTATTTT	CAISTSGGNEDTQYF
TRBV9	TRBJ2-3	.	few	16	TGTGCCAGCAGCGTAGTGGCGGTTGTGCGTCCAGATACGCAGTATTTT	CASSVVAVVRPDTQYF
TRBV28	TRBJ2-3	TRBD2	.	14	TGTGCCAGCACTAAGACTAGCGGCACAGATACGCAGTATTTT	CASTKTSGTDTQYF
TRBV5-6	TRBJ1-1	.	.	13	TGTGCCAGCAGCTTGACACAAACAAGTGAAGCTTTCTTT	CASSLTQTSEAFF
TRBV19	TRBJ1-2	.	.	11	TGTGCCAGCTGGAGTGGATATGGCTACACCTTC	CASWSGYGYTF
TRBV9	TRBJ1-4	.	.	15	TGTGCCAGCAGCGTAGCCGGAGCAACTAATGAAAAACTGTTTTTT	CASSVAGATNEKLFF
TRBV19	TRBJ1-5	.	few	13	TGTGCCAGTAGTAAGCTGGGCAATCAGCCCCAGCATTTT	CASSKLGNQPQHF
TRBV14	TRBJ2-3	.	.	12	TGTGCCAGCAGCCGAGGGGGAGATACGCAGTATTTT	CASSRGGDTQYF
TRBV19	TRBJ2-1	TRBD2	.	15	TGTGCCAGTAGTTTGAGCGGGGGCCGTTACAATGAGCAGTTCTTC	CASSLSGGRYNEQFF
TRBV2	TRBJ2-5	.	.	16	TGTGCCAGCAGTGAAATTGAGCTGGGGGCTCAAGAGACCCAGTACTTC	CASSEIELGAQETQYF
TRBV27	TRBJ1-5	.	.	18	TGTGCCAGCAGCCCCAAGGGACCGGAACGCAGAGAGAATCAGCCCCAGCATTTT	CASSPKGPERRENQPQHF
TRBV5-1	TRBJ1-2	TRBD1	.	15	TGCGCCAGCAGCTACCTGGGGACAGGAGACTATGGCTACACCTTC	CASSYLGTGDYGYTF
TRBV19	TRBJ1-1	.	.	12	TGTACCTCGACAGCCCAGGGCACTGAAGCTTTCTTT	CTSTAQGTEAFF
TRBV25-1	TRBJ2-1	.	few	12	TGTGCCAGCAAGGCGGGGACGACGGAGCAGTTCTTC	CASKAGTTEQFF
TRBV6-5	TRBJ1-5	.	.	13	TGTGCCAGCAGTTACGGGGGCCGACAGCCCCAGCATTTT	CASSYGGRQPQHF
TRBV27	TRBJ2-2	.	.	13	TGTGCCAGCAGTTTTCAGAACACCGGGGAGCTGTTTTTT	CASSFQNTGELFF
TRBV12-5	TRBJ2-1	.	few	12	TGTGCTAGTGGTTTGGGTAAGGGCTGGCAGTTCTTC	CASGLGKGWQFF
TRBV7-6	TRBJ1-1	.	.	11	TGTGCCAGCAGCCCCGGAGATGAAGCTTTCTTT	CASSPGDEAFF